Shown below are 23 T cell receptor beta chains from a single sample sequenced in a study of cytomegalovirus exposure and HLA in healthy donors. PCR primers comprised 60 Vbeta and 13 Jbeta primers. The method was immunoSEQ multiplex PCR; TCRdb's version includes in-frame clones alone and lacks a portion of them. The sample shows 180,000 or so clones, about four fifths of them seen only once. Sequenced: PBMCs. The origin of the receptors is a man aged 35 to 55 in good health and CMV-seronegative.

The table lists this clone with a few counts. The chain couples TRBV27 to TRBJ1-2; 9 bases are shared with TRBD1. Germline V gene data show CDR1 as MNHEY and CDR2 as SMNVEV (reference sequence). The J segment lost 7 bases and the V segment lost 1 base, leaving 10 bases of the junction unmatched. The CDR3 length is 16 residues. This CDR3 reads CASSLYKSGTGSGYTF. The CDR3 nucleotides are TGTGCCAGCAGTTTATATAAATCCGGGACAGGGTCTGGCTACACCTTC.

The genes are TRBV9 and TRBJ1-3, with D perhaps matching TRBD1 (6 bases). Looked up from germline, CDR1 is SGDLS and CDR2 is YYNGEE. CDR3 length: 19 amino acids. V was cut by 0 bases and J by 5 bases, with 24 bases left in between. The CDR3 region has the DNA TGTGCCAGCAGCGTAGCTACGTCTGGGGGCTTGGAATCTAGAAACACCATATATTTT. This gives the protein CASSVATSGGLESRNTIYF.

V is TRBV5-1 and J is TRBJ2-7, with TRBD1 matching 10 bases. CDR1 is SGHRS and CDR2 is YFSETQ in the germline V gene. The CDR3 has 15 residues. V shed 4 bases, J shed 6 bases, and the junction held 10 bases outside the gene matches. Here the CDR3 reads CASSAGTGDSGEQYF. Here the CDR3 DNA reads TGCGCCAGCAGCGCGGGGACAGGGGACAGCGGCGAGCAGTACTTC.

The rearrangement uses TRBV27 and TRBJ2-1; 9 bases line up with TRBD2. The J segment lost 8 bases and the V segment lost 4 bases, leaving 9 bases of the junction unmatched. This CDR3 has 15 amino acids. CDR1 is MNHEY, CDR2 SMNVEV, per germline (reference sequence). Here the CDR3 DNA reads TGTGCCAGCAGTTATGCGGGAGGGCCTCTCTATGAGCAGTTCTTC. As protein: CASSYAGGPLYEQFF.

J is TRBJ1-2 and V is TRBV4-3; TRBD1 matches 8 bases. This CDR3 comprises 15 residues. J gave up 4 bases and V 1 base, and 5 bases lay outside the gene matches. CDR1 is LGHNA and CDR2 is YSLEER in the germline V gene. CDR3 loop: CASSQGQGAGYGYTF. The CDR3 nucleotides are TGCGCCAGCAGCCAAGGTCAGGGGGCAGGCTATGGCTACACCTTC.

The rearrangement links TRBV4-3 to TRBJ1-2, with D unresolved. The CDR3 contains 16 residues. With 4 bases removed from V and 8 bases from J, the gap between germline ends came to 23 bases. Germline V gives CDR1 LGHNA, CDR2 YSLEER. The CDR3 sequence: CASSLSEGLLTEGYTF. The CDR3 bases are TGCGCCAGCAGCCTTTCGGAAGGTCTTTTAACAGAGGGCTACACCTTC.

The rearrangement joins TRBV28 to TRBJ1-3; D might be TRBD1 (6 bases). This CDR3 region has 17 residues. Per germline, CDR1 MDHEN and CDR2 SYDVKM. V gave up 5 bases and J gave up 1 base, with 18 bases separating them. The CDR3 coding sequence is TGTGCCAGCAGTGCTCTCGGACAGAGCCTATCTGGAAACACCATATATTTT. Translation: CASSALGQSLSGNTIYF.

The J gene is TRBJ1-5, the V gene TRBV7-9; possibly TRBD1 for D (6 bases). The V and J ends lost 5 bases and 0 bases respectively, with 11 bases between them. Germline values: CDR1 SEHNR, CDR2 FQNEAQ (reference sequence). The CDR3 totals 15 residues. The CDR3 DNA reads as TGTGCCAGCAGCACTGGACAGTATAGCAATCAGCCCCAGCATTTT. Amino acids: CASSTGQYSNQPQHF. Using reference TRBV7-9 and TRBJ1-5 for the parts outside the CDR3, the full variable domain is DTGVSQNPRHKITKRGQNVTFRCDPISEHNRLYWYRQTLGQGPEFLTYFQNEAQLEKSRLLSDRFSAERPKGSFSTLEIQRTEQGDSAMYLCASSTGQYSNQPQHFGDGTRLSIL.

The DNA of the CDR3 is TGCGCCAGCAGCTTGGATTGGCAGGGGGCTGGGGGTTGGGTTGGCTACACCTTC. Protein: CASSLDWQGAGGWVGYTF. This sequence joins TRBV5-1 and TRBJ1-2; the match to TRBD1 covers 8 bases. Germline lookup yields CDR1 SGHRS and CDR2 YFSETQ. The V gene end was trimmed by 0 bases and the J gene end by 7 bases; junction bases not matched to a gene: 17. The CDR3 sequence is 18 residues long. Full variable domain (missing parts from reference TRBV5-1 and TRBJ1-2): KAGVTQTPRYLIKTRGQQVTLSCSPISGHRSVSWYQQTPGQGLQFLFEYFSETQRNKGNFPGRFSGRQFSNSRSEMNVSTLELGDSALYLCASSLDWQGAGGWVGYTFGSGTRLTVV.

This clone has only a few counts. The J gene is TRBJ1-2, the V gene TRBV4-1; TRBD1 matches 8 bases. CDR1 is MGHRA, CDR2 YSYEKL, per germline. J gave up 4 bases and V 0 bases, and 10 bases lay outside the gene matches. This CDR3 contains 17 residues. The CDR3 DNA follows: TGCGCCAGCAGCCAAGATGCTCAGGGGGCGGACTTCTATGGCTACACCTTC. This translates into CASSQDAQGADFYGYTF.

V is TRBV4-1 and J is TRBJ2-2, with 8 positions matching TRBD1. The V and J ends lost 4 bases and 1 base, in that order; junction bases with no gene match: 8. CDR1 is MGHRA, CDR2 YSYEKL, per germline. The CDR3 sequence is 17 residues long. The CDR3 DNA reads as TGCGCCAGCAGCCGAGACCGGACAGGGCGGAACACCGGGGAGCTGTTTTTT. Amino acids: CASSRDRTGRNTGELFF.

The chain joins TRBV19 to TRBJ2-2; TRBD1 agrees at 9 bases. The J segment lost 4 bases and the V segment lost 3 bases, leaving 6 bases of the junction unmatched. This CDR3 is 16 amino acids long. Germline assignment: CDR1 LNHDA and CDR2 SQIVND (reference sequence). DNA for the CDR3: TGTGCCAGTAGTATGGGGGGGACAGGGAGCACCGGGGAGCTGTTTTTT. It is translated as CASSMGGTGSTGELFF.

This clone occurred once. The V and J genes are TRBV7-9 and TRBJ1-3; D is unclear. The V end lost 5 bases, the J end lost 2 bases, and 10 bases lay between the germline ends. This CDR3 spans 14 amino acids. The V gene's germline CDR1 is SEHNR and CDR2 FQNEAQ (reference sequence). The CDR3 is CASSPGAAGNTIYF. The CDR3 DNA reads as TGTGCCAGCAGCCCGGGAGCCGCTGGAAACACCATATATTTT. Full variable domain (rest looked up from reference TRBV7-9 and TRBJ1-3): DTGVSQNPRHKITKRGQNVTFRCDPISEHNRLYWYRQTLGQGPEFLTYFQNEAQLEKSRLLSDRFSAERPKGSFSTLEIQRTEQGDSAMYLCASSPGAAGNTIYFGEGSWLTVV.

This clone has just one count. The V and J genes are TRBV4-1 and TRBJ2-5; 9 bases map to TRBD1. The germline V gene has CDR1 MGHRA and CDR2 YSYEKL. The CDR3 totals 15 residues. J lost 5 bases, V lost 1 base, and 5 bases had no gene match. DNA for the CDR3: TGCGCCAGCAGCCAAGCTACAGGGGGCCGGGAGACCCAGTACTTC. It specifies CASSQATGGRETQYF.

The CDR3 DNA sequence: TGTGCCAGCAGCTTAGGAAGGGGCAATTCACCCCTCCACTTT. Protein sequence: CASSLGRGNSPLHF. This chain links TRBV11-1 with TRBJ1-6, with D possibly being TRBD1 (5 bases). Germline CDR1 is SGHAT and CDR2 is FQDESV (reference sequence). CDR3 length: 14 amino acids. Trimming took off 1 base at V and 7 bases at J, with 8 bases between the two ends.

This CDR3 is CASRFRGFEDTQYF. The CDR3 region has the DNA TGTGCCAGCAGATTTCGGGGTTTCGAGGATACGCAGTATTTT. The rearrangement uses TRBV27 and TRBJ2-3, with D maybe TRBD2 (5 bases). The germline CDR1 and CDR2 sequences are MNHEY and SMNVEV (reference sequence). This CDR3 is built from 14 residues. V was cut by 6 bases and J by 6 bases, with 16 bases left in between.

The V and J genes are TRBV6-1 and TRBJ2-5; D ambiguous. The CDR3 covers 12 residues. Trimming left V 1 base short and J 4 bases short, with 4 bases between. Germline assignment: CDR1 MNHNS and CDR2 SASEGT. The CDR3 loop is CASSEDRETQYF. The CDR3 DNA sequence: TGTGCCAGCAGTGAAGATAGAGAGACCCAGTACTTC.

The CDR3 DNA follows: TGTGCCAGCAGCTTAGATGGTAGGAGGGGAGATAACGAGCAGTACTTC. This sequence encodes CASSLDGRRGDNEQYF. The chain is built from TRBV11-3 and TRBJ2-7; a weak D match, TRBD2 (6 bases). The CDR3 sequence is 16 residues long. V was clipped by 0 bases and J by 5 bases, with 17 bases between them. CDR1 SGHNT and CDR2 YENEEA come from the germline V gene.

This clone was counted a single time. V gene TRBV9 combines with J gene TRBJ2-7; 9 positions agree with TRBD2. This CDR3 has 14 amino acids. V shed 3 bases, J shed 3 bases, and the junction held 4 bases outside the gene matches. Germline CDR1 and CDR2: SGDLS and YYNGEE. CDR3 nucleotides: TGTGCCAGCAGCGAAAGCGGGGGGATCTACGAGCAGTACTTC. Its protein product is CASSESGGIYEQYF.

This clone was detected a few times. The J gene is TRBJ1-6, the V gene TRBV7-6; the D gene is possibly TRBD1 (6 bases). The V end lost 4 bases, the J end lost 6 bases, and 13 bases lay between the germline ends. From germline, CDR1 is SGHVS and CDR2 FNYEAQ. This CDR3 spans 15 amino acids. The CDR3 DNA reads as TGTGCCAGCAGCTCACCAGGGGAGGGTAATTCACCCCTCCACTTT. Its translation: CASSSPGEGNSPLHF.

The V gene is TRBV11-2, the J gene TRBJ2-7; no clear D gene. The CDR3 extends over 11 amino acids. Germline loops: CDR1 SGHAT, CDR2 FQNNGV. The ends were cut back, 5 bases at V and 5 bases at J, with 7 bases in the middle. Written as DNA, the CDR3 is TGTGCCAGCAGCCCTATGAACGAGCAGTACTTC. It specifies CASSPMNEQYF.

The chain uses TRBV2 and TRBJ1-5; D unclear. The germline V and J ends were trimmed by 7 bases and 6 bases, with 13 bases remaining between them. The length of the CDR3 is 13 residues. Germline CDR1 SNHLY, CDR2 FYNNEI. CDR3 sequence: CASKEDGVQPQHF. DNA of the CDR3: TGTGCCAGCAAGGAGGATGGGGTTCAGCCCCAGCATTTT.

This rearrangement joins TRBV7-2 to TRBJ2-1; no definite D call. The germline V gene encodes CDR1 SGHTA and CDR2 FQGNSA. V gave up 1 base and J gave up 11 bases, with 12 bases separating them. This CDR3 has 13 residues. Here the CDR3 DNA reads TGTGCCAGCAGCTTAGAACAGCTATCGCAGCAGTTCTTC. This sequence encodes CASSLEQLSQQFF.